Described below is a single TCR beta chain sequence and its context. Which antigen it targets is not known. No base quality information exists; no much larger clone differs at one position. From cysteine to phenylalanine, the CDR3 is 14 amino acids long. This entry keeps only the CDR3 DNA: 42 bases, framed from base 1. CDR1 and CDR2 were assigned from the germline V gene as MNHEY and SVGEGT. V and J are truncated by 2 bases and 0 bases respectively, leaving an intervening sequence of 8 bases. The sample comes from a study of control samples from healthy donors and cancer patients (TCRdb year 2020). The method behind the library was the immunoSEQ multiplex PCR assay. TCRdb mirrors the immuneACCESS table, restricted to in-frame sequences. Some clones are absent from its copies; in checked studies, under half trace to an unresolved V gene, and the reason for the others is unknown. This sample has about 140,000 clones in its table, and 80% to 90% of those were observed once. The ten largest make up approximately 1.7% of the sample.

The rearranged segments are TRBV6-2 or TRBV6-3 and TRBJ2-7, with the D gene uncertain. Sequenced sample: blood. The sequence was obtained from a man younger than 30 in good health. The DNA is TGTGCCAGCAGTTACGTCCTGTTCTCCTACGAGCAGTACTTC. The translation is CASSYVLFSYEQYF.